The present T cell receptor beta chain was sequenced within a study of shared clonotypes between healthy human individuals. Sequencing was performed with immunoSEQ multiplex PCR; in TCRdb, only in-frame clones are kept and a portion is missing. The sample has 2 million to 2.5 million clones; about 94% are singletons. V shed 4 bases and J shed 4 bases, with 13 bases lying between them. This CDR3 region has 14 residues. Per germline, CDR1 LGHNA and CDR2 YSLEER. The sequenced material came from naive CD4+ T cells sorted from blood. The subset: CD45RA+ positively selected. The chain joins TRBV4-3 to TRBJ2-5; tentatively, D is TRBD1 or TRBD2 (5 bases each). The receptor's source is a man between 18 and 35 years old in good health. CDR3 bases: TGCGCCAGCAGCCGTATCGGGGCGGGAGAGACCCAGTACTTC. Protein product: CASSRIGAGETQYF.